Each of the 17 T cell receptor beta chains below was sequenced from the same sample in a study of Tregs in tolerant kidney transplant recipients (dated by TCRdb to the late 2010s). Receptor amplification or capture employed the immunoSEQ multiplex PCR assay. Drawn from immuneACCESS, this table holds only the in-frame rearrangements with V and J called that TCRdb kept. Clones are partly lost; checked studies trace under half to an unresolved V gene and leave the rest unexplained. The record for this sample contains under 2,500 clones. The ten most abundant clones make up more than 15% of the sample. No antigens are known for them. Per the publication, the time point label means: blood sample drawn before combined kidney and bone marrow transplant. In bulk CFSE mixed lymphocyte reactions, CFSE-labeled recipient PBMCs were cocultured with irradiated donor PBMCs for over 5 days, then stained for CD3/CD4/CD8 and FACS-sorted.

The starting material was CD4+ T cells from blood cultured with allogeneic cells, obtained before the transplant. The receptors originated from a human patient who received a combined kidney and bone marrow transplant.

As regards this clone: The missing CDR3 end, 3 residues past where the read stops, is filled in from the germline J gene. The V gene is TRBV5-1, the J gene TRBJ2-5; 9 bases are a match to TRBD2. Unmatched junction bases numbered 4, after V lost 2 bases and J lost 5 bases. The V gene's germline CDR1 is SGHRS and CDR2 YFSETQ. The CDR3 spans 14 residues. The CDR3 reads CASSLRTSEETQYF. The CDR3 bases that were read are TGCGCCAGCAGCTTAAGGACTAGCGAGGAGACC.

This clone shows up as medium-sized by frequency. The read ends 3 residues early relative to the CDR3; the germline J gene fills the gap. This chain links TRBV20-1 with TRBJ2-2; 8 bases map to TRBD1. The CDR3 loop spans 12 amino acids. J lost 6 bases, V lost 3 bases, and 0 bases had no gene match. From germline, CDR1 is DFQATT and CDR2 SNEGSKA (reference sequence). The DNA read from the CDR3 is TGCAGTGCTAGGGACAGGGCCGGGGAG. Amino acids: CSARDRAGE. The complete CDR3 protein is CSARDRAGELFF.

As for this clone: The read gets to within 3 residues of the CDR3 end, and the germline J gene fills in the rest. This chain uses TRBV20-1 with TRBJ1-4; 7 bases map to TRBD1. CDR1 and CDR2 from the germline V gene are DFQATT and SNEGSKA (reference sequence). This CDR3 comprises 12 residues. The covered CDR3 bases are TGCGCCATAGACAGGGATTTTGAAAAA. This translates into CAIDRDFEK. The entire CDR3 protein reads CAIDRDFEKLFF.

By frequency, this clone registers large. The CDR3 end lies 3 residues beyond the end of the read and is filled in from the germline J gene. This sequence joins TRBV5-1 and TRBJ2-2; TRBD1 matches at 10 bases. The CDR3 spans 15 residues. CDR1 is SGHRS, CDR2 YFSETQ, per germline. J gave up 3 bases and V 4 bases, and 3 bases lay outside the gene matches. The CDR3 spells CASSLGTGDTGELFF. Incomplete CDR3 DNA: TGCGCCAGCAGCCTTGGGACAGGGGACACCGGGGAG.

According to its frequency, this clone is medium-sized. The read ends 3 residues early relative to the CDR3; the germline J gene fills the gap. The chain couples TRBV6-1 to TRBJ2-7; TRBD2 agrees at 8 bases. V shed 2 bases and J 3 bases; nucleotides not matched to a gene: 3. This CDR3 comprises 14 residues. Looked up from germline, CDR1 is MNHNS and CDR2 is SASEGT. CDR3 loop: CASSERTSSYEQYF. The CDR3 bases that were read are TGTGCCAGCAGTGAACGGACTAGCAGCTACGAG.

This clone is deemed medium-sized by its frequency. Coverage ceases 3 residues before the CDR3 finishes, and the germline J gene fills in the end. The V call is TRBV2, the J call TRBJ1-5, with 9 bases aligning to TRBD1. CDR1 and CDR2 (germline): SNHLY, FYNNEI. This CDR3 comprises 13 residues. Losses at the gene ends were 6 bases for V and 6 bases for J; bases not matched to a gene: 3. CDR3 in amino acids: CASRDRGLQPQHF. The sequenced CDR3 bases are TGTGCCAGCAGGGACAGGGGACTTCAGCCC. Using reference TRBV2 and TRBJ1-5 for the parts outside the CDR3, the full variable domain is EPEVTQTPSHQVTQMGQEVILRCVPISNHLYFYWYRQILGQKVEFLVSFYNNEISEKSEIFDDQFSVERPDGSNFTLKIRSTKLEDSAMYFCASRDRGLQPQHFGDGTRLSIL.

This clone ranks as medium-sized in terms of frequency. Relative to the germline gene, one junction end is altered; a read error may explain this. The observed sequence ends 3 residues before the CDR3 terminus, with the missing tail filled in from the germline J gene. This chain uses TRBV5-4 with TRBJ1-1, with 8 nucleotides matching TRBD1. The CDR3 sequence is 14 residues long. Germline V gene lookup returns CDR1 SGHNT and CDR2 YYREEE (reference sequence). The DNA read from the CDR3 is TGTGCCAGCAGTTTGGACAGGGTGAACACTGAA. Translated, it gives CASSLDRVNTE. The full CDR3 protein is CASSLDRVNTEAFF.

Measured by frequency, this clone is medium-sized. The read terminates 3 residues before the CDR3 end, so the remaining end is supplied by the germline J gene. The rearrangement uses TRBV29-1 and TRBJ1-2; 12 nucleotides agree with TRBD1. Trimming took 7 bases from V and 5 from J; bases not matched to a gene: 5. In germline, CDR1 is SQVTM, CDR2 ANQGSEA. The CDR3 has 13 residues. The covered CDR3 bases are TGCAGCGCCCCGGGACAGGGGGCATATGGC. Translation: CSAPGQGAYG. The CDR3 in full is CSAPGQGAYGYTF. Complete variable domain (other parts from reference TRBV29-1 and TRBJ1-2): SAVISQKPSRDICQRGTSLTIQCQVDSQVTMMFWYRQQPGQSLTLIATANQGSEATYESGFVIDKFPISRPNLTFSTLTVSNMSPEDSSIYLCSAPGQGAYGYTFGSGTRLTVV.

This clone is labeled medium-sized (0.01 to 0.1%) based on frequency. Sequencing ends 3 residues short of the CDR3 end; the germline J gene provides the rest. V is TRBV10-3 and J is TRBJ1-1, with a tentative D call TRBD1 (6 bases). Trimming stripped 3 bases from V and 1 base from J, with 6 bases between. The CDR3 is 13 amino acids. Germline lookup yields CDR1 ENHRY and CDR2 SYGVKD. CDR3 DNA (partial): TGTGCCATCAGTGAAGGGGGGAACACTGAA. Its translation is CAISEGGNTE. The complete CDR3 sequence is CAISEGGNTEAFF.

A remark on this clone: The read gets to within 3 residues of the CDR3 end, and the germline J gene fills in the rest. The chain is built from TRBV28 and TRBJ2-1, with a tentative D call TRBD1 (6 bases). V was trimmed by 4 bases and J by 7 bases, leaving 17 bases between them. This CDR3 region has 15 residues. The germline gives CDR1 MDHEN, CDR2 SYDVKM. CDR3 DNA, as far as it was read: TGTGCCAGCAGTTCGTCGGTCCAGGGGTTAAATGAG. Translating gives CASSSSVQGLNE. The whole CDR3 reads CASSSSVQGLNEQFF. The whole variable domain, remainder taken from reference TRBV28 and TRBJ2-1, is DVKVTQSSRYLVKRTGEKVFLECVQDMDHENMFWYRQDPGLGLRLIYFSYDVKMKEKGDIPEGYSVSREKKERFSLILESASTNQTSMYLCASSSSVQGLNEQFFGPGTRLTVL.

About this clone itself: The CDR3 end falls 3 residues outside the read, so it is completed with the germline J gene. The V gene is TRBV7-2, the J gene TRBJ2-7; perhaps TRBD2 as D (5 bases). Germline V gene lookup returns CDR1 SGHTA and CDR2 FQGNSA. V was clipped by 5 bases and J by 4 bases, with 9 bases between them. The CDR3 totals 12 residues. CDR3 DNA (partial): TGTGCCAGCAGCCGGACTCGATACGAG. This encodes CASSRTRYE. The whole CDR3 protein is CASSRTRYEQYF.

To note about this clone: The sequenced fragment ends 3 residues before the CDR3 boundary, so the rest is inferred from the germline J gene. The chain combines TRBV10-3 with TRBJ1-2, with a weak D call TRBD1 (5 bases). The CDR3 length is 15 residues. The germline V and J ends were trimmed by 0 bases and 4 bases, with 12 bases remaining between them. CDR1 is ENHRY, CDR2 SYGVKD, per germline. Partial CDR3 DNA: TGTGCCATCAGTGAGTCGGAACAGGTCCTCTATGGC. Translation: CAISESEQVLYG. The CDR3 in full is CAISESEQVLYGYTF.

The CDR3 bases that were read are TGTGCCAGCAGCTTCGGACAGGAAAAA. Translation: CASSFGQEK. The whole CDR3 sequence reads CASSFGQEKLFF. The chain carries TRBV13 and TRBJ1-4; D possibly corresponds to TRBD1 (6 bases). The CDR3 is cut off 3 residues early in the read; its end comes from the germline J gene. V lost 3 bases and J 8 bases, leaving 7 bases between the germline ends. Germline V gene data show CDR1 as PRHDT and CDR2 as FYEKMQ (reference sequence). The CDR3 has 12 residues.

This clone counts as large (0.1 to 1%) by frequency. The read comes to an end 3 residues before the CDR3 does, leaving the germline J gene to fill in the end. J is TRBJ1-2 and V is TRBV6-2 or TRBV6-3; 12 bases map to TRBD1. The CDR3 is 15 amino acids. Germline CDR1 reads MNHEY; CDR2 reads SVGEGT. J was trimmed by 7 bases and V by 6 bases; bases with no gene match: 9. CDR3 sequence: CASRPRDRGLLGYTF. Incomplete CDR3 DNA: TGTGCCAGCAGACCGAGGGACAGGGGGCTTCTTGGC.

By frequency, this clone is medium-sized (0.01 to 0.1%). The DNA ends 3 residues before the CDR3 does, and the rest of the CDR3 is filled in from the germline J gene. The genes are TRBV18 and TRBJ2-7, with D unclear. In germline, CDR1 is KGHSH, CDR2 LQKENI. Trimming removed 5 bases at V and 0 bases at J, with 8 bases between. The CDR3 totals 13 residues. CDR3 protein: CASSGPGSYEQYF. The part of the CDR3 DNA that was read is TGTGCCAGCTCAGGTCCGGGCTCCTACGAG.

This clone is medium-sized by frequency. The CDR3 goes on 3 residues after the read ends, and that part is filled in from the germline J gene. The V gene is TRBV10-3, the J gene TRBJ2-7, with D perhaps matching TRBD2 (7 bases). The CDR3 is 14 residues long. The V end was cut by 5 bases, the J end by 5 bases, with 16 bases between. CDR1 is ENHRY, CDR2 SYGVKD, per germline. The sequenced part of the CDR3 DNA is TGTGCCATCAGTAGAGGGGGGGCAGAAAACGAG. Its protein is CAISRGGAENE. The complete CDR3 reads CAISRGGAENEQYF.

This clone is labeled hyperexpanded based on frequency. The CDR3 end is not reached by the read, which stops 3 residues before it; the germline J gene fills it in. The rearrangement links TRBV18 to TRBJ1-6; a weak D match, TRBD1 (6 bases). V lost 6 bases and J 7 bases, leaving 10 bases between the germline ends. The CDR3 consists of 13 residues. Looked up from germline, CDR1 is KGHSH and CDR2 is LQKENI. The CDR3 sequence is CASSHGQNSPLHF. The CDR3 bases that were read are TGTGCCAGCTCCCACGGACAGAATTCACCC.